This entry features one T cell receptor (beta chain) sequence. Its target antigen remains unknown. Per-base quality was not reported, and no clone a single base away is much larger than it. The entry originates in a study of control samples from healthy donors and cancer patients (dated by TCRdb to about 2020). The library was produced with the immunoSEQ multiplex PCR assay. TCRdb stores this immuneACCESS table with in-frame sequences only. Part of the clones is absent; in the studies checked, under half of the shortfall reflects unresolved V genes, and no reason is known for the rest. The sample profile shows about 220,000 clones; about 94% of them were found once. Of the sample, over 1.2% is held by the ten largest clones. The clonotype originates from a man aged 50 to 59 in good health. Sequenced material: blood.

The sequenced DNA is TGTGCCAGCAGTTTACTGTTCGGAGAGCAGTACTTC. This gives the protein CASSLLFGEQYF. Recombination connected TRBV28 to TRBJ2-7; the D gene cannot be named for sure. The CDR3 runs 12 residues from the cysteine to the phenylalanine. Solely the CDR3 DNA is kept, with 36 bases framed from the first base. As encoded in the germline V gene, CDR1 is MDHEN while CDR2 is SYDVKM. V drops 2 bases and J drops 7 bases, leaving 9 bases in between.